This T cell receptor (beta chain) was sequenced during a study of OX40 agonist ivuxolimab in advanced cancers. In the case of this clone: Its specificity is unknown.

TCRdb keeps only in-frame clones here, not all; method: immunoSEQ multiplex PCR. The repertoire consists of 100,000 to 130,000 clones, with 80% to 95% occurring once and the leading ten covering around 0.64%. Study-level findings and limits: Which antigen the expanded peripheral T cells recognized is unknown. Averaging showed that CD8+ T cells had more expanded clones than CD4+ did.

The CDR3 contains 16 residues. Germline V gives CDR1 MNHEY, CDR2 SVGAGI. V shed 3 bases and J 4 bases; nucleotides not matched to a gene: 6. The input for sequencing was CD4+ or CD8+ T cells sorted from blood, taken in a trial of the OX40 agonist ivuxolimab. The clonotype was recovered from an adult with an advanced solid tumor such as melanoma, head and neck, liver or kidney cancer. The V call is TRBV6-5, the J call TRBJ1-6; TRBD1 agrees at 7 bases. The CDR3 nucleotides read TGTGCCAGCAGTTATGGGACAGCGACATATAATTCACCCCTCCACTTT. It translates to CASSYGTATYNSPLHF.